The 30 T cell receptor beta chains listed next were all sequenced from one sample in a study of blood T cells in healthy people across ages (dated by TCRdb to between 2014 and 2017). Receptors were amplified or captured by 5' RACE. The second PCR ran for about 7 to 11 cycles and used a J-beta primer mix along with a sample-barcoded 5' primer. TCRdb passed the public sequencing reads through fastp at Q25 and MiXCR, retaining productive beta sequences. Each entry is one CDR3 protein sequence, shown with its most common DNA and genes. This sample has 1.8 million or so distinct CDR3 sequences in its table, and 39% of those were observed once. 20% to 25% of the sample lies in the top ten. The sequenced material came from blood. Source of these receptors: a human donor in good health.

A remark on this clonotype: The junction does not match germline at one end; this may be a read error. The CDR3 region has the DNA TGTGCCATCAGTGATCGGCTAGCGGGGGGAGTGGAGGAGGAGACCCACTACTTC. It specifies CAISDRLAGGVEEETHYF. This chain uses TRBV10-3 with TRBJ2-5; 11 bases align to TRBD2. CDR1 and CDR2 (germline): ENHRY, SYGVKD. The CDR3 is made up of 18 amino acids.

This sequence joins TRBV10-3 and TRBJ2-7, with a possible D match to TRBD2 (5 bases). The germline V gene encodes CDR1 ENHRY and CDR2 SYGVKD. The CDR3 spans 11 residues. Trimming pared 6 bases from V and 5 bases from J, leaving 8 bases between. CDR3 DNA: TGTGCCATCAGCTCCGGGGACGAGCAGTACTTC. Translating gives CAISSGDEQYF.

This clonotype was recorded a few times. As DNA, the CDR3 is TGTGCCATCAGTGAGTCAGGTACTGGGCAGTTCTTC. It encodes CAISESGTGQFF. The chain combines TRBV10-3 with TRBJ2-1; D uncertain. Germline V CDR1 and CDR2: ENHRY, SYGVKD. V lost 0 bases and J lost 12, with 9 bases in between. The CDR3 length is 12 residues.

CDR3 in amino acids: CASREPGQETQYF. The CDR3 region has the DNA TGTGCCAGCAGGGAACCGGGTCAAGAGACCCAGTACTTC. The chain uses TRBV6-2 or TRBV6-3 and TRBJ2-5; D ambiguous. Germline CDR1 reads MNHEY; CDR2 reads SVGEGT. V lost 6 bases and J 2 bases, leaving 10 bases between the germline ends. CDR3 length: 13 amino acids.

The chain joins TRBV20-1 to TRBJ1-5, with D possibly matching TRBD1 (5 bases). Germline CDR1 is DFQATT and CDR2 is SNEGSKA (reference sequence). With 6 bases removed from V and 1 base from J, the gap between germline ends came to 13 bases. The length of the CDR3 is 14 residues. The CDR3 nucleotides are TGCAGTGCAGGCCAGGGCATGAGCAATCAGCCCCAGCATTTT. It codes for CSAGQGMSNQPQHF.

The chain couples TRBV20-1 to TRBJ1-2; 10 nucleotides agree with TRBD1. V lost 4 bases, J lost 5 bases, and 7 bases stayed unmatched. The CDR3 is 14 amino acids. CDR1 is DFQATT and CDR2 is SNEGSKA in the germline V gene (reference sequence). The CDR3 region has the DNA TGCAGTGCTACTACACCGGGACAGGGGTATGGCTACACCTTC. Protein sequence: CSATTPGQGYGYTF.

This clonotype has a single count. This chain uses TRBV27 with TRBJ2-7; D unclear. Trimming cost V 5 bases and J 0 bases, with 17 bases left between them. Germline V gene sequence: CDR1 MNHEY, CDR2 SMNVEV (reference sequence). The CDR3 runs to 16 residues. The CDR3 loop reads CASSPSRGEHSYEQYF. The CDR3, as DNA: TGTGCCAGCAGTCCATCCAGAGGTGAACACTCCTACGAGCAGTACTTC.

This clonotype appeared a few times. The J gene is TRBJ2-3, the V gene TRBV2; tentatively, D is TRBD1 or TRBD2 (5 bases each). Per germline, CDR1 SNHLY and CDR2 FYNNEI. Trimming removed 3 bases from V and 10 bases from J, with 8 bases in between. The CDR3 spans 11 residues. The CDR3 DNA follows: TGTGCCAGCAGTGACCAGGGACCGCAGTATTTT. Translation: CASSDQGPQYF.

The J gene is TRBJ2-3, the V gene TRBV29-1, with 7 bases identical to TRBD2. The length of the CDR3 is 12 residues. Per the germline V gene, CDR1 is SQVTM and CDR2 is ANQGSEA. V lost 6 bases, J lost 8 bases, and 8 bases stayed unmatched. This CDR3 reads CSVGGGGGTQYF. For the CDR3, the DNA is TGCAGCGTGGGGGGTGGCGGGGGTACGCAGTATTTT.

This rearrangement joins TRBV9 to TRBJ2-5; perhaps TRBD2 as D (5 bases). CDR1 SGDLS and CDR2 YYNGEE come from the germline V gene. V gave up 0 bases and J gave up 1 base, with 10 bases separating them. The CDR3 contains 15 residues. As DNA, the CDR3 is TGTGCCAGCAGCGTAGATTTAGGACTCCAAGAGACCCAGTACTTC. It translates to CASSVDLGLQETQYF.

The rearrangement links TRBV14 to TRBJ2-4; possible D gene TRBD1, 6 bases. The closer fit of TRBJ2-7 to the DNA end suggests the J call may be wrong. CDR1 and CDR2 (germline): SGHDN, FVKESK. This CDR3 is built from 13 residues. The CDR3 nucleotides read TGTGCCAGCAGTCGTACAGGGTTGGGCGAGCAGTACTTC. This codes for CASSRTGLGEQYF.

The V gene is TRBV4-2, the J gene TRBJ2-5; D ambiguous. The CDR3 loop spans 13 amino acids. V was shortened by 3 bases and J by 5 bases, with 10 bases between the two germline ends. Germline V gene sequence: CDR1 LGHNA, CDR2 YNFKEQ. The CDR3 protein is CASSQGFLETQYF. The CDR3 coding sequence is TGTGCCAGCAGCCAGGGTTTTCTGGAGACCCAGTACTTC.

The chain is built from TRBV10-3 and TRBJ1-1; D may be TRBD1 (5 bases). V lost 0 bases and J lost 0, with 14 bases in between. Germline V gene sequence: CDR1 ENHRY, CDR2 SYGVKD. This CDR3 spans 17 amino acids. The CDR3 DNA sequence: TGTGCCATCAGTGAGTCGAATGGGGCAGGGATGAACACTGAAGCTTTCTTT. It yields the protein CAISESNGAGMNTEAFF.

This CDR3 reads CASSRDGRSNQPQHF. In DNA form, the CDR3 reads TGTGCCAGCAGCCGTGACGGGCGGAGCAATCAGCCCCAGCATTTT. V and J are TRBV6-5 and TRBJ1-5; D unresolved. CDR1 MNHEY and CDR2 SVGAGI come from the germline V gene. CDR3 length: 15 residues. V lost 6 bases, J lost 1 base, and 13 bases lay in between.

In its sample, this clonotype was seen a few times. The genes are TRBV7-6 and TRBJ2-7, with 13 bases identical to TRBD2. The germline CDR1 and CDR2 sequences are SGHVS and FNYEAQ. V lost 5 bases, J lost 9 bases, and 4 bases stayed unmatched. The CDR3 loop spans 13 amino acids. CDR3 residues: CASSPTSGGWQYF. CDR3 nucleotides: TGTGCCAGCAGCCCGACTAGCGGGGGGTGGCAGTACTTC.

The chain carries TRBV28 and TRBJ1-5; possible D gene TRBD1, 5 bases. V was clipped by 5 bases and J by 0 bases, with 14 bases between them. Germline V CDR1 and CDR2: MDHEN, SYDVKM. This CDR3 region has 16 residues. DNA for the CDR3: TGTGCCAGCAGTCCTCGACAGCCATATAGCAATCAGCCCCAGCATTTT. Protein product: CASSPRQPYSNQPQHF.

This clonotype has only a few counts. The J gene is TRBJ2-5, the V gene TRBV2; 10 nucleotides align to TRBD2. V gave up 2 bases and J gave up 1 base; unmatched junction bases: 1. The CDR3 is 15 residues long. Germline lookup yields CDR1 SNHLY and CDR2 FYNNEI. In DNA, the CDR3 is TGTGCCAGCAGTGAATCTAGCGGGAGCCAAGAGACCCAGTACTTC. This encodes CASSESSGSQETQYF.

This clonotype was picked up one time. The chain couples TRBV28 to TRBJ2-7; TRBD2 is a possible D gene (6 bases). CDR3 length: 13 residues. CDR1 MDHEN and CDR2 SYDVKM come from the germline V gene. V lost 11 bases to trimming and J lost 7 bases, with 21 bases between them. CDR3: CAGSGGLGWEQYF. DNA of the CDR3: TGTGCCGGTTCCGGGGGACTTGGGTGGGAGCAGTACTTC. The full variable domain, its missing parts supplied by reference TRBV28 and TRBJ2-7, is DVKVTQSSRYLVKRTGEKVFLECVQDMDHENMFWYRQDPGLGLRLIYFSYDVKMKEKGDIPEGYSVSREKKERFSLILESASTNQTSMYLCAGSGGLGWEQYFGPGTRLTVT.

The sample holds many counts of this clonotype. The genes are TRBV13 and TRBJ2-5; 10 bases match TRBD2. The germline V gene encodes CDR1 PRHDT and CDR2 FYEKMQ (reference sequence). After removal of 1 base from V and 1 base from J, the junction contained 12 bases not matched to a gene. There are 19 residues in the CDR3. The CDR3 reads CASSLAVWASGGTQETQYF. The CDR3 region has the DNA TGTGCCAGCAGCTTAGCTGTCTGGGCTAGCGGGGGCACCCAAGAGACCCAGTACTTC.

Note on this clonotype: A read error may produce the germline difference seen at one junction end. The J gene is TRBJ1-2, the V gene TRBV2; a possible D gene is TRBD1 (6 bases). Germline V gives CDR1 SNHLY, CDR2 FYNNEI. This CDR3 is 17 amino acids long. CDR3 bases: TGTGCCAGCAGTGAAGAGGGGGGCCTCCTCCCTAATTATGGCTACACCTTC. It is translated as CASSEEGGLLPNYGYTF.

The DNA for the CDR3 is TGCGCCAGCAGGTGGGACCGGACTAGCGGCTACGAGCAGTACTTC. This codes for CASRWDRTSGYEQYF. The genes are TRBV5-1 and TRBJ2-7, with 10 bases fitting TRBD2. V was pared by 5 bases and J by 3 bases, with 8 bases of the junction left unmatched. Germline V gives CDR1 SGHRS, CDR2 YFSETQ. The CDR3 runs 15 residues.

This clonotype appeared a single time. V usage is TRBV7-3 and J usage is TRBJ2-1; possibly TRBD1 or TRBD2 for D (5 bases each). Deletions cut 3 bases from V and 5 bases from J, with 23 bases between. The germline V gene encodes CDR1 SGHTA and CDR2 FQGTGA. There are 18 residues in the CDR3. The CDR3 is CASSLRRGAAFSDNEQFF. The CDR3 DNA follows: TGTGCCAGCAGCTTGAGAAGGGGAGCTGCGTTTTCCGACAATGAGCAGTTCTTC.

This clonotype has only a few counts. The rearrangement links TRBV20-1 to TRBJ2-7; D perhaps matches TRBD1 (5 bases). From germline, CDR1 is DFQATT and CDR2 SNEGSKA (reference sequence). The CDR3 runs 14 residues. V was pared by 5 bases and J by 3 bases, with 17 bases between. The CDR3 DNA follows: TGCAGTGCTCCGAGCAGGCAGGGTATCTACGAGCAGTACTTC. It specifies CSAPSRQGIYEQYF.

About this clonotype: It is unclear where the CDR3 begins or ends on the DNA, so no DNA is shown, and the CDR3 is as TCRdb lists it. The CDR3 here is CSVEKGMSYGYTFGSGANVLTF. The genes are TRBV29-1 and TRBJ2-6. The length of the CDR3 is 22 amino acids, counting both ends. Germline-derived CDR1 and CDR2 are SQVTM and ANQGSEA.

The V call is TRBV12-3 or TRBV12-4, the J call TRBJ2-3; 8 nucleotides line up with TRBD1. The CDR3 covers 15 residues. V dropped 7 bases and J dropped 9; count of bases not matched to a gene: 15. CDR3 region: CASMVATGGSGTQYF. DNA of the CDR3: TGTGCCAGCATGGTGGCAACAGGGGGGAGTGGGACGCAGTATTTT.

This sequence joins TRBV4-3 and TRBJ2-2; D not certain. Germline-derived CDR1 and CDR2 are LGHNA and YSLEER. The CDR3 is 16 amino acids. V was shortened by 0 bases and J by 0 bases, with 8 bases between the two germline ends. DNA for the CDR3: TGCGCCAGCAGCCAAGAACCCTCGGCGAACACCGGGGAGCTGTTTTTT. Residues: CASSQEPSANTGELFF.

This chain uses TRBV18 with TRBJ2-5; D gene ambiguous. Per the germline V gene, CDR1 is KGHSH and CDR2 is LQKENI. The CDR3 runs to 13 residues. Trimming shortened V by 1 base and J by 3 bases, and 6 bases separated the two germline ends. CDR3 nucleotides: TGTGCCAGCTCACCACAATTAAAAGAGACCCAGTACTTC. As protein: CASSPQLKETQYF.

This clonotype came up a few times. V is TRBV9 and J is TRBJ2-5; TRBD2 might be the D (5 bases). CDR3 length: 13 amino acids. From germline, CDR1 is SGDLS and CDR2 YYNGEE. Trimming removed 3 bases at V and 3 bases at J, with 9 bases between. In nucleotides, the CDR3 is TGTGCCAGCAGCGAGCGGACTGAAGAGACCCAGTACTTC. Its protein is CASSERTEETQYF.

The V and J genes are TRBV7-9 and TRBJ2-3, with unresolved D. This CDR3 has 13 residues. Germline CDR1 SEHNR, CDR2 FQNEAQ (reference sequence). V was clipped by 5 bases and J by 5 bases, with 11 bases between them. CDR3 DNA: TGTGCCAGCAGCGAAAGACTCGGAGATACGCAGTATTTT. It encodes CASSERLGDTQYF.

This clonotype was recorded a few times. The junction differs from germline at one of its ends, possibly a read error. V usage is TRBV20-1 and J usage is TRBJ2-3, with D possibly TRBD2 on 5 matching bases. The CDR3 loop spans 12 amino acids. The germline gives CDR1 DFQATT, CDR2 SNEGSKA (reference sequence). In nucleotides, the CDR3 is TGCAGTGCCCTTAGTAGCGCAGATGCGCAGTATTTT. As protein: CSALSSADAQYF.